Each of the 27 T cell receptor beta chains below was sequenced from the same sample in a study of spatial heterogeneity in lung cancer. Time point given: sample taken at primary tumor resection. Whole RNA came from tumor, nontumor lung or frozen PBMC and was sequenced without being sorted. TCRdb redid the calling of the 5' RACE reads with MiXCR, one entry per CDR3 protein. Among about 45,000 distinct CDR3 sequences listed, around 15% were seen once. This sample comprised PBMCs, obtained at surgery. These receptors originate from a male donor with early-stage non-small cell lung cancer.

The chain combines TRBV19 with TRBJ1-6, with a tentative D call TRBD1 (5 bases). Germline V gene data show CDR1 as LNHDA and CDR2 as SQIVND (reference sequence). The V gene lost 5 bases and the J gene lost 7 bases, with 12 bases spanning the gap. There are 14 residues in the CDR3. The CDR3 DNA reads TGTGCCAGTAGTTATCCGGAGGGGAATTCACCCCTCCACTTT. It encodes CASSYPEGNSPLHF. The full variable domain, completed using reference TRBV19 and TRBJ1-6, is DGGITQSPKYLFRKEGQNVTLSCEQNLNHDAMYWYRQDPGQGLRLIYYSQIVNDFQKGDIAEGYSVSREKKESFPLTVTSAQKNPTAFYLCASSYPEGNSPLHFGNGTRLTVT.

This clonotype was observed many times. The chain employs TRBV4-3 and TRBJ2-1; 11 bases are shared with TRBD2. This CDR3 region has 15 residues. Germline V CDR1 and CDR2: LGHNA, YSLEER. The V segment lost 4 bases and the J segment 5 bases; nucleotides outside the gene matches: 4. The CDR3 DNA follows: TGCGCCAGCAGCCCGGGACTAGCGGATAACAATGAGCAGTTCTTC. It specifies CASSPGLADNNEQFF.

In its sample, this clonotype was seen a few times. The CDR3: CASSLSSYRAGVSETQYF. DNA of the CDR3: TGTGCCAGCAGTTTAAGCAGCTATAGGGCAGGGGTCAGTGAGACCCAGTACTTC. This chain connects TRBV27 to TRBJ2-5, with D perhaps TRBD1 (6 bases). From germline, CDR1 is MNHEY and CDR2 SMNVEV (reference sequence). The CDR3 has 18 amino acids. Trimming cost V 2 bases and J 5 bases, with 24 bases left between them.

The chain couples TRBV4-3 to TRBJ2-7; D is undetermined. V gave up 1 base and J gave up 3 bases, with 13 bases separating them. The CDR3 is 15 residues long. From germline, CDR1 is LGHNA and CDR2 YSLEER. The CDR3 loop reads CASSQAAGEHYEQYF. The CDR3 DNA sequence: TGCGCCAGCAGCCAAGCGGCAGGCGAACACTACGAGCAGTACTTC.

On this clonotype: At one of its ends the junction is not consistent with the germline gene, which may arise from a read error. The genes are TRBV12-3 or TRBV12-4 and TRBJ1-4; D unclear. The CDR3 consists of 14 residues. CDR3 protein: CVSSFGSSGEKLFF. DNA of the CDR3: TGTGTCAGCAGTTTCGGGAGTAGTGGTGAAAAACTGTTTTTT.

V gene TRBV13 combines with J gene TRBJ2-2, with TRBD1 as a possible D gene (5 bases). The CDR3 length is 14 residues. Germline V gene lookup returns CDR1 PRHDT and CDR2 FYEKMQ (reference sequence). Deletions cut 3 bases from V and 7 bases from J, with 12 bases between. The CDR3 DNA reads as TGTGCCAGCAGCTTCTCCAGCAGGGACGGGGAGCTGTTTTTT. Its protein is CASSFSSRDGELFF. Complete variable domain (other parts from reference TRBV13 and TRBJ2-2): AAGVIQSPRHLIKEKRETATLKCYPIPRHDTVYWYQQGPGQDPQFLISFYEKMQSDKGSIPDRFSAQQFSDYHSELNMSSLELGDSALYFCASSFSSRDGELFFGEGSRLTVL.

The genes are TRBV7-3 and TRBJ2-3; D perhaps matches TRBD1 (5 bases). V was cut by 4 bases and J by 0 bases, with 11 bases left in between. Per germline, CDR1 SGHTA and CDR2 FQGTGA. CDR3 length: 15 residues. CDR3 coding DNA: TGTGCCAGCAGCTCATCGACAGCTAGCACAGATACGCAGTATTTT. It specifies CASSSSTASTDTQYF.

This clonotype was counted ten times or more. V usage is TRBV28 and J usage is TRBJ2-7; 8 nucleotides line up with TRBD2. V lost 6 bases to trimming and J lost 0 bases; unmatched junction nucleotides: 7. CDR1 and CDR2 from the germline V gene are MDHEN and SYDVKM. The CDR3 has 15 residues. The CDR3: CASRVPSGPSYEQYF. Written as DNA, the CDR3 is TGTGCCAGCAGAGTTCCTAGCGGGCCCTCCTACGAGCAGTACTTC.

The chain couples TRBV28 to TRBJ2-1; 14 positions agree with TRBD2. The germline V gene encodes CDR1 MDHEN and CDR2 SYDVKM. The CDR3 loop spans 17 amino acids. With V trimmed by 8 bases and J by 4 bases, 10 bases remained unmatched. CDR3 loop: CASSEPGLAGVYNEQFF. CDR3 nucleotides: TGTGCCAGCTCCGAGCCGGGACTAGCGGGAGTGTACAATGAGCAGTTCTTC.

This clonotype has only a few counts. J is TRBJ1-1 and V is TRBV29-1; D is unresolved. The CDR3 contains 13 residues. CDR1 is SQVTM and CDR2 is ANQGSEA in the germline V gene. Deletions cut 6 bases from V and 2 bases from J, with 13 bases between. CDR3 bases: TGCAGCGTAAATCTGGACGGAAACACTGAAGCTTTCTTT. Amino acid sequence: CSVNLDGNTEAFF.

The rearrangement links TRBV3-1 to TRBJ2-7; D is ambiguous. This CDR3 has 14 residues. The germline CDR1 and CDR2 sequences are LGHDT and YNNKEL (reference sequence). Between the trimmed V and J ends, which lost 6 bases and 4 bases, there was a span of 16 bases. The CDR3 coding sequence is TGTGCCAGCAGTCCCGGACCGATTGGATACGAGCAGTACTTC. It encodes CASSPGPIGYEQYF.

The chain carries TRBV7-9 and TRBJ2-7; D not certain. Germline CDR1 is SEHNR and CDR2 is FQNEAQ (reference sequence). The CDR3 is made up of 12 amino acids. The V gene lost 5 bases and the J gene lost 4 bases, with 9 bases spanning the gap. In DNA, the CDR3 is TGTGCCAGCAGCCCGGACCTGTACGAGCAGTACTTC. It translates to CASSPDLYEQYF.

V gene TRBV10-3 combines with J gene TRBJ2-2, with 13 bases lining up with TRBD2. The J segment lost 7 bases and the V segment lost 2 bases, leaving 1 base of the junction unmatched. The CDR3 consists of 15 residues. Per the germline V gene, CDR1 is ENHRY and CDR2 is SYGVKD. Here the CDR3 DNA reads TGTGCCATCAGTGAGGGACTAGCGGGAGTCGGGGAGCTGTTTTTT. Its translation is CAISEGLAGVGELFF.

This chain connects TRBV7-2 to TRBJ1-1; maybe TRBD1 (6 bases). Germline CDR1 SGHTA, CDR2 FQGNSA. Trimming cost V 0 bases and J 3 bases, with 14 bases left between them. This CDR3 comprises 16 residues. Here the CDR3 DNA reads TGTGCCAGCAGCTTAGCCCCCAGGGGCGGGTACACTGAAGCTTTCTTT. It codes for CASSLAPRGGYTEAFF.

This clonotype was seen more than once but under ten times. The V call is TRBV29-1, the J call TRBJ1-4; the match to TRBD1 covers 7 bases. Germline lookup yields CDR1 SQVTM and CDR2 ANQGSEA. The CDR3 length is 13 residues. V shed 1 base, J shed 8 bases, and the junction held 4 bases outside the gene matches. In DNA, the CDR3 is TGCAGCGTTGAAGGGACAGGAGACGAAAAACTGTTTTTT. Residues: CSVEGTGDEKLFF.

V gene TRBV19 combines with J gene TRBJ1-5; D gene uncertain. This CDR3 is built from 12 residues. CDR1 LNHDA and CDR2 SQIVND come from the germline V gene (reference sequence). V gave up 3 bases and J gave up 11 bases, with 11 bases separating them. In DNA form, the CDR3 reads TGTGCCAGTAGTATGGGAATGCCGTCCCAGCATTTT. This translates into CASSMGMPSQHF.

This chain joins TRBV5-1 and TRBJ1-1, with 7 nucleotides matching TRBD1. This CDR3 comprises 15 residues. Looked up from germline, CDR1 is SGHRS and CDR2 is YFSETQ. The V gene end was trimmed by 0 bases and the J gene end by 3 bases; junction bases not matched to a gene: 5. In DNA, the CDR3 is TGCGCCAGCAGCTTGGCAGGGGGAGTGGACACTGAAGCTTTCTTT. Residues: CASSLAGGVDTEAFF.

This clonotype was seen at least ten times. The gene calls are TRBV6-5 and TRBJ2-3, with D possibly TRBD1 on 5 matching bases. Germline loops: CDR1 MNHEY, CDR2 SVGAGI. The CDR3 spans 13 residues. Deletions cut 6 bases from V and 6 bases from J, with 13 bases between. The CDR3 protein is CASSRFGADTQYF. Here the CDR3 DNA reads TGTGCCAGCAGCAGGTTTGGGGCCGATACGCAGTATTTT.

This clonotype was observed a handful of times. The V and J genes are TRBV6-1 and TRBJ1-5, with unresolved D. The V end was cut by 0 bases, the J end by 3 bases, with 15 bases between. This CDR3 region has 17 residues. Germline assignment: CDR1 MNHNS and CDR2 SASEGT. The chain's CDR3 is CASSEAPSQVTNQPQHF. The CDR3 DNA sequence: TGTGCCAGCAGTGAAGCTCCGTCTCAGGTGACCAATCAGCCCCAGCATTTT.

The chain has TRBV6-6 and TRBJ1-2; D perhaps matches TRBD1 (5 bases). V was pared by 6 bases and J by 3 bases, with 17 bases between. CDR1 and CDR2 (germline): MNHNY, SVGAGI (reference sequence). The CDR3 is 15 residues long. The CDR3 sequence: CASSKSRAVDYGYTF. DNA for the CDR3: TGTGCCAGCAGCAAATCCAGGGCAGTCGACTATGGCTACACCTTC.

Ten or more counts support this clonotype. V gene TRBV7-2 combines with J gene TRBJ2-3; D is perhaps TRBD1 (8 bases). This CDR3 spans 15 amino acids. V was cut by 4 bases and J by 4 bases, with 15 bases left in between. CDR1 is SGHTA, CDR2 FQGNSA, per germline. The chain's CDR3 is CASSSRQGRADTQYF. CDR3 DNA: TGTGCCAGCAGCTCCAGACAGGGGAGGGCAGATACGCAGTATTTT.

This chain links TRBV10-2 with TRBJ2-5; 16 positions agree with TRBD2. Losses at the gene ends were 6 bases for V and 5 bases for J; bases not matched to a gene: 6. This CDR3 has 16 residues. CDR1 and CDR2 from the germline V gene are WSHSY and SAAADI. CDR3 loop: CASRPGLAGGPETQYF. CDR3 DNA: TGCGCCAGCAGACCGGGACTAGCGGGGGGGCCGGAGACCCAGTACTTC.

The rearrangement links TRBV7-2 to TRBJ2-7; TRBD2 matches at 9 bases. Losses at the gene ends were 0 bases for V and 9 bases for J; bases not matched to a gene: 12. CDR3 size: 16 residues. Per the germline V gene, CDR1 is SGHTA and CDR2 is FQGNSA. CDR3 nucleotides: TGTGCCAGCAGCTTAGCCTGGGCTAGCGGGGCCGGGGGGCAGTACTTC. This codes for CASSLAWASGAGGQYF.

In its sample, this clonotype was seen a few times. The chain joins TRBV20-1 to TRBJ2-1; TRBD2 aligns across 11 bases. V trimming: 6 bases; J trimming: 3 bases; junction bases outside the gene matches: 7. In germline, CDR1 is DFQATT, CDR2 SNEGSKA (reference sequence). The CDR3 loop spans 15 amino acids. The CDR3 DNA follows: TGCAGTGCGGGCCCTAGCGGGAGGTTCTACAATGAGCAGTTCTTC. This encodes CSAGPSGRFYNEQFF.

The gene calls are TRBV29-1 and TRBJ1-2, with 10 bases fitting TRBD1. V shed 6 bases, J shed 2 bases, and the junction held 6 bases outside the gene matches. The CDR3 spans 14 residues. The germline gives CDR1 SQVTM, CDR2 ANQGSEA. DNA of the CDR3: TGCAGCGTAGTCGACAGGGGGCTCAACTATGGCTACACCTTC. Its protein is CSVVDRGLNYGYTF.

The V call is TRBV5-6, the J call TRBJ1-2; D uncertain. CDR3 length equals 13 residues. V shed 1 base and J shed 5 bases, with 9 bases lying between them. CDR1 is SGHDT, CDR2 YYEEEE, per germline. The CDR3 nucleotides read TGTGCCAGCAGCTTGTTGAGGATTTATGGCTACACCTTC. As protein: CASSLLRIYGYTF.

A remark on this clonotype: At one end, the junction sequence differs from germline, possibly due to a read error. V usage is TRBV5-1 and J usage is TRBJ1-6, with TRBD1 matching 8 bases. Germline loops: CDR1 SGHRS, CDR2 YFSETQ. The CDR3 contains 16 residues. Here the CDR3 reads CTSSLVVTGDGSPLHF. The CDR3 DNA is TGCACCAGCAGCTTGGTTGTGACAGGGGATGGTTCACCCCTCCACTTT.